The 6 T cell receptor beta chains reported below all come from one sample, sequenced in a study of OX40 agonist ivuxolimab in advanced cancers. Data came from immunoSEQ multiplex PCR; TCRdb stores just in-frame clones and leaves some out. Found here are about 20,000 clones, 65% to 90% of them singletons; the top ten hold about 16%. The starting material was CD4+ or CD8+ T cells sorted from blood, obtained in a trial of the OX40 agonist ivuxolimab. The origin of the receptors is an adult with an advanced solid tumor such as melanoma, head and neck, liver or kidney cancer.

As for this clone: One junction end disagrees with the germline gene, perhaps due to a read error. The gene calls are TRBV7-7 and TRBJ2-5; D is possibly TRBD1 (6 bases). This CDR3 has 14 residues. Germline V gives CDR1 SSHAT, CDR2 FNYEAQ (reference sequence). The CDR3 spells CASSPQQGQETQYF. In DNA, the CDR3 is TGTGCTAGCAGCCCGCAACAGGGACAAGAGACCCAGTACTTC.

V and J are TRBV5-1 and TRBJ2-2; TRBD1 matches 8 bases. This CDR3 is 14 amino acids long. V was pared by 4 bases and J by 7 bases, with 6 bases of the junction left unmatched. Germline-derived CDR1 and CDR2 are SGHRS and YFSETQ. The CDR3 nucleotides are TGCGCCAGCAGCCCGGACAGGGCGGTCGGGGAGCTGTTTTTT. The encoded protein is CASSPDRAVGELFF. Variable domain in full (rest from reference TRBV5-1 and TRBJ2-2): KAGVTQTPRYLIKTRGQQVTLSCSPISGHRSVSWYQQTPGQGLQFLFEYFSETQRNKGNFPGRFSGRQFSNSRSEMNVSTLELGDSALYLCASSPDRAVGELFFGEGSRLTVL.

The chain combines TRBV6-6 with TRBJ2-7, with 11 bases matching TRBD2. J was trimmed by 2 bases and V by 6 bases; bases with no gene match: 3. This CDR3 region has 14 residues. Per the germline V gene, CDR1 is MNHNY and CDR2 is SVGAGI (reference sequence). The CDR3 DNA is TGTGCCAGCAGACCTAGCGGGGGGACCTACGAGCAGTACTTC. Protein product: CASRPSGGTYEQYF.

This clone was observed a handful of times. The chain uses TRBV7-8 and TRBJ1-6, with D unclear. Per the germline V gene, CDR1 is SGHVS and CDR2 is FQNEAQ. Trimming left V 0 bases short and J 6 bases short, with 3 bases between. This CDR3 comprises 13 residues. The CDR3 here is CASSLAINSPLHF. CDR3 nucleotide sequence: TGTGCCAGCAGCTTAGCCATTAATTCACCCCTCCACTTT.

The CDR3 nucleotides are TGTGCCAGCAGCTTGGGGACAGGCAATCAGCCCCAGCATTTT. It codes for CASSLGTGNQPQHF. The chain combines TRBV5-6 with TRBJ1-5; D is perhaps TRBD1 (6 bases). This CDR3 region has 14 residues. Germline V CDR1 and CDR2: SGHDT, YYEEEE. Trimming took 0 bases from V and 2 from J, leaving 6 bases between them.

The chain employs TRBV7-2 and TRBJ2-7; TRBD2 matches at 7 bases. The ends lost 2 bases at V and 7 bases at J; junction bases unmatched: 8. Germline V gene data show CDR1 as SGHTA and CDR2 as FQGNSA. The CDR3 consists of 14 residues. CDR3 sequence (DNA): TGTGCCAGCAGCTTAAACGGGAGGCGGAGGGAGCAGTACTTC. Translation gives CASSLNGRRREQYF.